The clone carrying this T cell receptor (beta chain) came up a few times. The antigen remains unidentified. Through Arm-PCR of CDR3 regions and iRepertoire HTBI primers, TCR beta libraries were built. Each CDR3 protein gets one entry after TCRdb re-called the multiplex PCR reads with MiXCR. The table has approximately 400,000 distinct CDR3 sequences, about 11% seen once. This CDR3 is built from 17 residues. CDR1 is SGHTA and CDR2 is FQGTGA in the germline V gene. The ends lost 5 bases at V and 0 bases at J; junction bases unmatched: 10. These data originate in a study of regulatory T cells in long-lasting Graves disease. Whole-study results and caveats: Thyroid tissue was not studied; only peripheral blood was.

Time point defined: newly diagnosed GD, antithyroid drugs for less than 3 months. The TCR library was made from RNA that had been extracted from PBMCs in TRIzol. The data were also submitted as part of a second study, on T cells in Graves' hyperthyroidism and ophthalmopathy. As that study records: On the basis of clinical symptoms, serum thyroxine and TRAb, thyroid ultrasound and orbital computed tomography, diagnoses were made. In blood, most of the thyroid clonotypes expanded above 0.001 were also present.

The V gene is TRBV7-3, the J gene TRBJ1-2; TRBD1 aligns across 9 bases. Sequenced material: peripheral blood mononuclear cells (PBMCs), taken at new diagnosis, from a patient treated with antithyroid drugs. The origin of this receptor is a woman aged 18-35 years with Graves disease. The CDR3 DNA follows: TGTGCCAGCAGCCACCGGGACAGGGCTCAGGCTAACTATGGCTACACCTTC. Amino acids: CASSHRDRAQANYGYTF.